One and the same sample provided the 4 T cell receptor beta chains below, sequenced in a study of blood T cells in healthy people across ages (dated by TCRdb to between 2014 and 2017). Libraries were prepared through 5' RACE. Sequencing instrument: Illumina HiSeq 2500. The second PCR ran for roughly 6 to 11 cycles and used a J-beta primer mix along with a sample-barcoded 5' primer. In-frame beta chains were kept once TCRdb had trimmed the public reads at Q25 with fastp and called clones with MiXCR. Entries that share a CDR3 protein sequence are merged under the most common genes and DNA. The sample data list 650,000 to 800,000 distinct CDR3 sequences, and around 42% of these were observed just once. The ten top clones hold approximately 19% of the sample. Sequencing was carried out using blood. Receptor source: a man in his 60s in good health.

There are a few counts of this clonotype. The rearrangement uses TRBV20-1 and TRBJ1-5, with D tentatively TRBD1 (6 bases). The germline V and J ends were trimmed by 5 bases and 0 bases, with 11 bases remaining between them. The CDR3 totals 14 residues. The germline V gene encodes CDR1 DFQATT and CDR2 SNEGSKA (reference sequence). The CDR3 protein is CSALTGYSNQPQHF. CDR3 bases: TGCAGTGCTCTAACAGGGTATAGCAATCAGCCCCAGCATTTT.

This clonotype was picked up one time. The chain carries TRBV10-2 and TRBJ1-1, with D unresolved. Trimming took 4 bases from V and 6 from J, leaving 3 bases between them. CDR3 length: 10 residues. Germline CDR1 is WSHSY and CDR2 is SAAADI. CDR3 nucleotides: TGCGCCAGCAGTGGTTCTGAAGCTTTCTTT. Amino acids: CASSGSEAFF.

Only a few counts were recorded for this clonotype. The gene calls are TRBV11-2 and TRBJ2-3; 7 bases are a match to TRBD2. This CDR3 is built from 12 residues. Losses at the gene ends were 3 bases for V and 8 bases for J; bases not matched to a gene: 2. CDR1 and CDR2 from the germline V gene are SGHAT and FQNNGV. The DNA of the CDR3 is TGTGCCAGCAGCTTCAGGGAGGGTACGCAGTATTTT. It is translated as CASSFREGTQYF.

This chain links TRBV2 with TRBJ1-4; 7 bases fit TRBD1. With 8 bases clipped from V and 8 bases from J, the junction kept 11 bases outside the gene matches. The CDR3 is 14 residues long. Germline-derived CDR1 and CDR2 are SNHLY and FYNNEI. In nucleotides, the CDR3 is TGTGCCAGCGCCCCTCCAGGGGGACGGGAAAAACTGTTTTTT. It specifies CASAPPGGREKLFF. The full variable domain, rest sourced from reference TRBV2 and TRBJ1-4, is EPEVTQTPSHQVTQMGQEVILRCVPISNHLYFYWYRQILGQKVEFLVSFYNNEISEKSEIFDDQFSVERPDGSNFTLKIRSTKLEDSAMYFCASAPPGGREKLFFGSGTQLSVL.